This T cell receptor beta chain was identified during a study of CD8+ T cells in alopecia areata. For the study at large: Tofacitinib administration to treated patients was oral, at 5 to 10 mg twice daily.

Treatment described: oral pan-JAK inhibitor, 5-10 mg twice daily. Researchers gathered lesional scalp punch biopsies and peripheral blood from patients with alopecia areata. Regarding the study as a whole: Sequences from scalp samples also cover resident alphabeta T cells of normal skin.

Once RNA had been extracted, it was reverse transcribed into cDNA to act as the sequencing template. Libraries were prepared by immunoSEQ multiplex PCR; TCRdb keeps only in-frame clonotypes and omits some of them. The sample consists of about 210,000 clones, about 57% of them appearing once. Points on this clone: Its antigen is not known.

This receptor was obtained from a human donor with alopecia areata. The material sequenced was CD4+ T cells sorted from blood, taken at week 4, from a patient treated with tofacitinib.

The CDR3 region has the DNA TGTGCCAGCAGGTTGGGGACAGGGGCGTATGGCTACACCTTC. Translation gives CASRLGTGAYGYTF. J is TRBJ1-2 and V is TRBV6-5; 10 positions agree with TRBD1. The germline V gene encodes CDR1 MNHEY and CDR2 SVGAGI. V shed 6 bases, J shed 5 bases, and the junction held 6 bases outside the gene matches. CDR3 size: 14 residues.